This is a list of T cell receptor beta chains from one sample in a study of technical replicates of blood from a handful of donors. Using immunoSEQ multiplex PCR, the repertoire was profiled, and TCRdb retains in-frame clones only, with some absent. The profile covers approximately 69,000 clones, with approximately 89% appearing a single time and approximately 5% taken by the ten largest. Input material: PBMCs. These receptors came from a human donor in good health. Some clones in this sample may be carry-over from other donors' samples. CDR3s include the opening cysteine and the closing phenylalanine or tryptophan. A D gene is named only where the DNA matches it firmly. Rows give clone size only sometimes, using once, few, many, or a class for an expanded clone.

clone size | J gene | V gene | D gene | CDR3 DNA | CDR3 protein
once | TRBJ2-7 | TRBV18 | . | TGTGCCAGCTCACCAACTGTGGGGAGAGCCTACGAGCAGTACTTC | CASSPTVGRAYEQYF
. | TRBJ2-3 | TRBV12-5 | TRBD2 | TGTGCTAGTCGACTAGCGGGAATGGGAGATACGCAGTATTTT | CASRLAGMGDTQYF
. | TRBJ2-1 | TRBV7-9 | TRBD2 | TGTGCCAGCAGCCCTTCCCCCAGCGGGGGTTCCTACAATGAGCAGTTCTTC | CASSPSPSGGSYNEQFF
. | TRBJ1-1 | TRBV5-4 | . | TGTGCCAGCAGCCCTGGACAAACGAACACTGAAGCTTTCTTT | CASSPGQTNTEAFF
. | TRBJ2-3 | TRBV7-2 | TRBD2 | TGTGCCAGCAGCCCCGATAGCGGGGGGACCGCAGATACGCAGTATTTT | CASSPDSGGTADTQYF
. | TRBJ1-1 | TRBV28 | . | TGTGCCAGCAGCTGGAGCACTGAAGCTTTCTTT | CASSWSTEAFF
. | TRBJ2-6 | TRBV28 | . | TGTGCCAGCAGTTTGGGGGGAGCCGGGGCCAACGTCCTGACTTTC | CASSLGGAGANVLTF
. | TRBJ1-6 | TRBV27 | . | TGTGCCAGCAGTTACAGGGAAGCTAATTCACCCCTCCACTTT | CASSYREANSPLHF
. | TRBJ2-1 | TRBV6-5 | . | TGTGCCAGCAGTAAGACCAGCGGCCTACAGTTCTTC | CASSKTSGLQFF
. | TRBJ2-7 | TRBV5-1 | TRBD2 | TGCGCCAGCAGCTCCGGGAGGGGCAGGGATGGGCAGTACTTC | CASSSGRGRDGQYF
. | TRBJ2-1 | TRBV11-1 | . | TGTGCCAGCAGCTTCCAATACGGGTCGCCCAGGGGGCAGTTCTTC | CASSFQYGSPRGQFF
. | TRBJ1-2 | TRBV11-2 | . | TGTGCCAGCAGCTTAGGACTGATCTATGGCTACACCTTC | CASSLGLIYGYTF
. | TRBJ2-1 | TRBV9 | . | TGTGCCAGCAGCGTAATGTCGGGCAATGAGCAGTTCTTC | CASSVMSGNEQFF
few | TRBJ2-1 | TRBV29-1 | . | TGCAGCACGGATCAAGACACCTACAATGAGCAGTTCTTC | CSTDQDTYNEQFF
few | TRBJ2-3 | TRBV7-2 | TRBD2 | TGTGCCAGCAGCTCCGTAGCGGGGGCGGGCACAGATACGCAGTATTTT | CASSSVAGAGTDTQYF
. | TRBJ2-7 | TRBV11-2 | TRBD2 | TGTGCCAGCAGCTTAGATAGCGGGACCTACTCCTACGAGCAGTACTTC | CASSLDSGTYSYEQYF
. | TRBJ2-1 | TRBV10-3 | TRBD1 | TGTGCCATCAGTGAGTCTTCGACAGGGGTTCGTGAGCAGTTCTTC | CAISESSTGVREQFF
. | TRBJ1-1 | TRBV7-2 | . | TGTGCCAGCAGCTTATTAGAGAACACTGAAGCTTTCTTT | CASSLLENTEAFF
once | TRBJ2-7 | TRBV7-2 | . | TGTGCCAGCAGCTTAGCCCGCGGAGGGGTGACATACGAGCAGTACTTC | CASSLARGGVTYEQYF
. | TRBJ1-2 | TRBV14 | . | TGTGCCAGCAGCCAAGATTTCGCCAGATATGGCTACACCTTC | CASSQDFARYGYTF
. | TRBJ1-1 | TRBV5-4 | TRBD1 | TGTGCCAGCAGCGGATACACAGGGGGAAACGATGAAGCTTTCTTT | CASSGYTGGNDEAFF
. | TRBJ2-7 | TRBV11-2 | TRBD2 | TGTGCCAGCAGGAAACCGGGACTAGCGATATACGAGCAGTACTTC | CASRKPGLAIYEQYF
. | TRBJ1-3 | TRBV7-7 | . | TGTGCCAGCAGCTTAGCGTTCGGGGATGGAAACACCATATATTTT | CASSLAFGDGNTIYF
. | TRBJ2-6 | TRBV28 | TRBD1 | TGTGCCAGCAGTGGGTCCTTTTATCTGGGACAGGGGGCGCCTGGGGCCAACGTCCTGACTTTC | CASSGSFYLGQGAPGANVLTF
. | TRBJ2-1 | TRBV9 | . | TGTGCCAGCAGCGAAAAACAGGGTAATGAGCAGTTCTTC | CASSEKQGNEQFF
. | TRBJ2-7 | TRBV4-2 | TRBD2 | TGTGCCAGCAGCCAAGAATTAGGGACTAGCGGGAGGGCCTACGAGCAGTACTTC | CASSQELGTSGRAYEQYF
. | TRBJ2-3 | TRBV14 | TRBD2 | TGTGCCAGCAGCCAGATAGCGGGATTCACAGATACGCAGTATTTT | CASSQIAGFTDTQYF
. | TRBJ2-7 | TRBV7-2 | . | TGTGCCAGCAGCATACAGGGATCGTCCTACGAGCAGTACTTC | CASSIQGSSYEQYF
. | TRBJ2-7 | TRBV13 | . | TGTGCCAGCAGCCCAGGCGGGCTGGGTTACGAGCAGTACTTC | CASSPGGLGYEQYF
. | TRBJ1-1 | TRBV12-5 | TRBD1 | TGTGCTAGTGGTTTAAACAGGGGGCGGGGGAACACTGAAGCTTTCTTT | CASGLNRGRGNTEAFF
. | TRBJ2-7 | TRBV18 | TRBD2 | TGTGCCAGCTCACCACCGGTTAGCGGGGGTTACGAGCAGTACTTC | CASSPPVSGGYEQYF
. | TRBJ2-1 | TRBV10-3 | TRBD2 | TGTGCCACTTCGGGTAGCGGGGACAATGAGCAGTTCTTC | CATSGSGDNEQFF
. | TRBJ2-5 | TRBV19 | TRBD2 | TGTGCCAGTGGGCGGGGGGGGAGCCAAGAGACCCAGTACTTC | CASGRGGSQETQYF
. | TRBJ2-7 | TRBV7-8 | TRBD1 | TGTGCCAGCAGCTGGGGACAGTCTCCTTTTGGCGAGCAGTACTTC | CASSWGQSPFGEQYF
. | TRBJ2-2 | TRBV5-6 | . | TGTGCCAGCAGCTTGGCCGGGGCGAACACCGGGGAGCTGTTTTTT | CASSLAGANTGELFF
. | TRBJ2-7 | TRBV5-4 | . | TGTGCCAGCAGCCTCGGGACTGTAGCGATCTACGAGCAGTACTTC | CASSLGTVAIYEQYF
. | TRBJ2-5 | TRBV25-1 | TRBD2 | TGTGCCAGCAGTGCTGGGCTAGCGGGTGTACAAGAGACCCAGTACTTC | CASSAGLAGVQETQYF
. | TRBJ2-3 | TRBV4-2 | TRBD2 | TGTGCCAGCAGCCAGAATGGACTAGCTCCAACAGATACGCAGTATTTT | CASSQNGLAPTDTQYF
. | TRBJ2-7 | TRBV6-5 | TRBD1 | TGTGCCAGCAGTTACTCCCGACAGGGCAGAACCTACGAGCAGTACTTC | CASSYSRQGRTYEQYF
. | TRBJ2-5 | TRBV6-1 | TRBD1 | TGTGCCAGCAGTGACCGGACAGGGGGCCAGACCCAGTACTTC | CASSDRTGGQTQYF
. | TRBJ1-6 | TRBV7-2 | . | TGTGCCAGCAGCGGGGGGGGTCGGAATTCACCCCTCCACTTT | CASSGGGRNSPLHF